What follows are 23 T cell receptor beta chains derived from one specimen sequenced in a study of response to subunit inactivated influenza vaccine (dated 2018 in TCRdb). Explained via the paper, the time point label denotes: 40 to 45 days after influenza vaccine administration. Libraries were prepared through RT-PCR. TCRdb shows the sequencer as Illumina HiSeq 2500. TCRdb trimmed the raw reads at Q25, called clones with MiXCR and kept productive beta chains. Each entry is one CDR3 protein sequence, shown with its most common DNA and genes. The sample table shows 150,000 or so distinct CDR3 sequences, and around 9.9% are seen once. Under 15% of the sample is taken by the ten largest. Specimen: non-naive T cells sorted from PBMCs, collected roughly 47 days after vaccination. Explained via the paper, the cell subset or site label denotes: memory T cell fraction. The receptors originated from a man aged 45-65 years who received an inactivated influenza vaccine. Donor details come from another sample of the same person, matched by shared clones.

V usage is TRBV27 and J usage is TRBJ2-2, with D perhaps matching TRBD2 (5 bases). Germline V gene data show CDR1 as MNHEY and CDR2 as SMNVEV (reference sequence). V lost 5 bases, J lost 4 bases, and 14 bases lay in between. The CDR3 spans 15 residues. The CDR3 loop is CASSETGRSTGELFF. In nucleotides, the CDR3 is TGTGCCAGCAGTGAAACGGGGAGATCCACCGGGGAGCTGTTTTTT.

This clonotype was picked up many times. The rearrangement uses TRBV5-1 and TRBJ1-1; D uncertain. Per germline, CDR1 SGHRS and CDR2 YFSETQ. The CDR3 has 15 amino acids. V shed 0 bases and J shed 2 bases, with 11 bases lying between them. The CDR3 region has the DNA TGCGCCAGCAGCTTGGGGTTGACACCAAACACTGAAGCTTTCTTT. Amino acid sequence: CASSLGLTPNTEAFF. Drawing the rest from reference TRBV5-1 and TRBJ1-1, the complete variable domain is KAGVTQTPRYLIKTRGQQVTLSCSPISGHRSVSWYQQTPGQGLQFLFEYFSETQRNKGNFPGRFSGRQFSNSRSEMNVSTLELGDSALYLCASSLGLTPNTEAFFGQGTRLTVV.

The chain employs TRBV10-3 and TRBJ2-2, with D possibly TRBD2 on 5 matching bases. The CDR3 is 15 residues long. CDR1 is ENHRY and CDR2 is SYGVKD in the germline V gene. The ends were cut back, 3 bases at V and 5 bases at J, with 13 bases in the middle. In nucleotides, the CDR3 is TGTGCCATCAGTGACGTTCGGGGTTTGACCGGGGAGCTGTTTTTT. Translation: CAISDVRGLTGELFF.

This clonotype was detected a few times. Here the CDR3 reads CASSRSVLTF. The CDR3 coding sequence is TGTGCCAGCAGCCGTTCCGTCCTGACTTTC. The chain has TRBV7-9 and TRBJ2-6; no firm D call. This CDR3 has 10 amino acids. V lost 5 bases to trimming and J lost 12 bases, with 5 bases between them. The germline V gene encodes CDR1 SEHNR and CDR2 FQNEAQ (reference sequence).

The rearrangement joins TRBV5-1 to TRBJ1-1, with D possibly being TRBD1 (5 bases). V lost 7 bases, J lost 2 bases, and 12 bases lay in between. CDR1 is SGHRS, CDR2 YFSETQ, per germline. The CDR3 is made up of 13 amino acids. This CDR3 reads CASGWDGNTEAFF. CDR3 sequence (DNA): TGCGCCAGCGGATGGGACGGTAACACTGAAGCTTTCTTT.

CDR3 sequence (DNA): TGCAGTGCTGGGACTAGCGGGAGTAGGTCCTACGAGCAGTACTTC. This encodes CSAGTSGSRSYEQYF. This chain uses TRBV20-1 with TRBJ2-7; 14 bases match TRBD2. Per the germline V gene, CDR1 is DFQATT and CDR2 is SNEGSKA (reference sequence). Germline trimming cut 5 bases from V and 1 base from J; bases unmatched to any gene: 4. The CDR3 has 15 residues.

This clonotype has ten or more counts. CDR3 loop: CASSSPGDTLYGKTQYF. Written as DNA, the CDR3 is TGTGCCAGCAGCTCCCCCGGGGACACCTTATATGGAAAGACCCAGTACTTC. The gene calls are TRBV7-2 and TRBJ2-5; a possible D gene is TRBD1 (6 bases). This CDR3 contains 17 residues. V gave up 4 bases and J gave up 6 bases, with 24 bases separating them. Germline CDR1 SGHTA, CDR2 FQGNSA.

The chain recombines TRBV2 with TRBJ2-5; D ambiguous. This CDR3 region has 16 residues. Germline V gene lookup returns CDR1 SNHLY and CDR2 FYNNEI. V lost 4 bases and J 7 bases, leaving 22 bases between the germline ends. The CDR3 protein is CASSVDPANTKGTQYF. CDR3 coding DNA: TGTGCCAGCAGTGTCGATCCAGCTAATACCAAAGGGACCCAGTACTTC.

This clonotype was seen a few times. CDR3 in amino acids: CASSWTGSAGQPQHF. The CDR3 coding sequence is TGCGCCAGCAGCTGGACAGGGAGTGCAGGCCAGCCCCAGCATTTT. V gene TRBV5-1 combines with J gene TRBJ1-5; 8 nucleotides align to TRBD1. Germline values: CDR1 SGHRS, CDR2 YFSETQ. The trim removed 3 bases at V and 7 bases at J, leaving 9 bases unmatched. The CDR3 has 15 residues.

The rearrangement joins TRBV7-9 to TRBJ2-5; the D gene is possibly TRBD1 (6 bases). The CDR3 spans 15 residues. The V end was cut by 3 bases, the J end by 1 base, with 12 bases between. Germline V lookup: CDR1 SEHNR, CDR2 FQNEAQ (reference sequence). CDR3 residues: CASSLRGIAQETQYF. Written as DNA, the CDR3 is TGTGCCAGCAGCTTGAGGGGGATCGCCCAAGAGACCCAGTACTTC.

V usage is TRBV6-9 and J usage is TRBJ1-5; TRBD1 aligns across 10 bases. Trimming at V came to 0 bases and at J to 7 bases, leaving 9 bases not matched to a gene. This CDR3 has 17 amino acids. From germline, CDR1 is MNHGY and CDR2 SVAAGI. The CDR3 is CASSYSRRDRGEQPQHF. The CDR3 DNA follows: TGTGCCAGCAGTTATTCGCGCCGGGACAGGGGCGAACAGCCCCAGCATTTT.

This clonotype was seen a few times. The chain uses TRBV11-2 and TRBJ2-3; no clear D. The CDR3 is 15 residues long. The ends were cut back, 5 bases at V and 2 bases at J, with 14 bases in the middle. Germline values: CDR1 SGHAT, CDR2 FQNNGV. CDR3 protein: CASSTPGSNTDTQYF. CDR3 in DNA: TGTGCCAGCAGCACCCCCGGGTCTAACACAGATACGCAGTATTTT.

The rearrangement uses TRBV3-1 and TRBJ2-7, with D perhaps TRBD2 (6 bases). Trimming took 0 bases from V and 3 from J, leaving 21 bases between them. Germline V gives CDR1 LGHDT, CDR2 YNNKEL (reference sequence). This CDR3 spans 18 amino acids. Here the CDR3 reads CASSQDPRRERDYYEQYF. In DNA, the CDR3 is TGTGCCAGCAGCCAAGATCCCCGGCGGGAAAGGGATTACTACGAGCAGTACTTC.

This clonotype was seen more than once but under ten times. The rearrangement joins TRBV2 to TRBJ2-2; D gene uncertain. Germline V CDR1 and CDR2: SNHLY, FYNNEI. Trimming shortened V by 5 bases and J by 7 bases, and 11 bases separated the two germline ends. The CDR3 extends over 13 amino acids. The CDR3 bases are TGTGCCAGCAGTCATACAGAAAACGGGGAGCTGTTTTTT. This encodes CASSHTENGELFF.

The chain employs TRBV20-1 and TRBJ1-6; D perhaps matches TRBD1 (5 bases). The length of the CDR3 is 15 residues. Germline assignment: CDR1 DFQATT and CDR2 SNEGSKA (reference sequence). Trimming cost V 1 base and J 7 bases, with 14 bases left between them. The DNA for the CDR3 is TGCAGTGCTAGAGGGGGCGGGAGAGGAAATTCACCCCTCCACTTT. It yields the protein CSARGGGRGNSPLHF.

This clonotype was picked up many times. The rearrangement joins TRBV20-1 to TRBJ1-2; D gene ambiguous. V was shortened by 6 bases and J by 3 bases, with 17 bases between the two germline ends. The length of the CDR3 is 14 residues. Looked up from germline, CDR1 is DFQATT and CDR2 is SNEGSKA (reference sequence). DNA for the CDR3: TGCAGTGCCCACCGAGGACTTGTGGACTATGGCTACACCTTC. It specifies CSAHRGLVDYGYTF.

This clonotype was seen at least ten times. This rearrangement joins TRBV28 to TRBJ2-2; 13 bases fit TRBD2. Per the germline V gene, CDR1 is MDHEN and CDR2 is SYDVKM. CDR3 size: 20 residues. The V and J ends lost 2 bases and 3 bases, in that order; junction bases with no gene match: 12. The CDR3 protein is CASSLTLLAGGSGDTGELFF. CDR3 nucleotide sequence: TGTGCCAGCAGTTTAACCCTACTAGCGGGAGGGTCTGGGGACACCGGGGAGCTGTTTTTT.

This chain uses TRBV20-1 with TRBJ2-5, with 8 bases aligning to TRBD2. Germline CDR1 and CDR2: DFQATT and SNEGSKA (reference sequence). The CDR3 contains 14 residues. The J segment lost 5 bases and the V segment lost 5 bases, leaving 10 bases of the junction unmatched. The DNA of the CDR3 is TGCAGTGCTCACATCCCGGGAGGGGGGGAGACCCAGTACTTC. This translates into CSAHIPGGGETQYF.

The V gene is TRBV10-3, the J gene TRBJ2-5, with TRBD2 matching over 13 bases. The CDR3 has 16 residues. With 2 bases clipped from V and 5 bases from J, the junction kept 5 bases outside the gene matches. CDR1 is ENHRY and CDR2 is SYGVKD in the germline V gene. The CDR3 region has the DNA TGTGCCATCAGTGAGAGACTAGCGGGAGGACGGGAGACCCAGTACTTC. Residues: CAISERLAGGRETQYF.

There are a few counts of this clonotype. The chain employs TRBV10-2 and TRBJ2-1, with 8 bases matching TRBD1. The germline CDR1 and CDR2 sequences are WSHSY and SAAADI. CDR3 length: 12 amino acids. J lost 9 bases, V lost 4 bases, and 2 bases had no gene match. Here the CDR3 reads CASSADRGEQFF. The CDR3 DNA reads as TGCGCCAGCAGTGCCGACAGGGGTGAGCAGTTCTTC.

The chain combines TRBV7-9 with TRBJ2-3; D uncertain. The germline V and J ends were trimmed by 1 base and 2 bases, with 10 bases remaining between them. CDR1 is SEHNR, CDR2 FQNEAQ, per germline (reference sequence). CDR3 length: 15 residues. The CDR3 loop reads CASSLGVSDTDTQYF. The CDR3 DNA is TGTGCCAGCAGCTTAGGGGTATCGGACACAGATACGCAGTATTTT.

This sequence joins TRBV6-1 and TRBJ2-4; D tentatively fits TRBD1 or TRBD2 (5 bases each). V was clipped by 4 bases and J by 6 bases, with 16 bases between them. This CDR3 comprises 15 residues. Looked up from germline, CDR1 is MNHNS and CDR2 is SASEGT. CDR3 sequence (DNA): TGTGCCAGCAGTGCCGGGGCCGCGACCCTAAACATTCAGTACTTC. Its translation is CASSAGAATLNIQYF.

The gene calls are TRBV18 and TRBJ2-5, with a tentative D call TRBD1 (6 bases). Germline CDR1 and CDR2: KGHSH and LQKENI. This CDR3 region has 15 residues. Trimming removed 6 bases from V and 1 base from J, with 15 bases in between. The CDR3 region is CASSPSGTIQETQYF. The CDR3 DNA follows: TGTGCCAGCTCGCCATCCGGGACAATCCAAGAGACCCAGTACTTC.